The next 28 T cell receptor beta chains were all read from a single sample in a study of blood T cell repertoires in COVID-19. Profiling relied on immunoSEQ multiplex PCR, and the TCRdb table lists in-frame clones only, not all of them. The sample carries some 40,000 clones, 91% recorded once. The sample taken for sequencing was peripheral blood. The source of these receptors is a woman aged 80 or over with acute or convalescent COVID-19.

The rearrangement uses TRBV30 and TRBJ2-1; 10 bases line up with TRBD2. Looked up from germline, CDR1 is GTSNPN and CDR2 is SVGIG (reference sequence). Losses at the gene ends were 3 bases for V and 4 bases for J; bases not matched to a gene: 3. The CDR3 has 14 amino acids. In DNA form, the CDR3 reads TGTGCCTGGAGAGAAGCGGGGGGGTACAATGAGCAGTTCTTC. As protein: CAWREAGGYNEQFF.

The V and J genes are TRBV15 and TRBJ2-7; D uncertain. The V and J ends lost 0 bases and 4 bases respectively, with 13 bases between them. Germline CDR1 LNHNV, CDR2 YYDKDF (reference sequence). There are 15 residues in the CDR3. CDR3 DNA: TGTGCCACCAGCAGAGATGGGCTACCCCGTTACGAGCAGTACTTC. It codes for CATSRDGLPRYEQYF.

In its sample, this clone was seen a few times. V usage is TRBV5-6 and J usage is TRBJ1-3; D gene ambiguous. Germline V gene sequence: CDR1 SGHDT, CDR2 YYEEEE. V gave up 2 bases and J gave up 3 bases, with 15 bases separating them. CDR3 size: 16 residues. As DNA, the CDR3 is TGTGCCAGCAGCTTCTTGGAAGGGAGAAGTGGAAACACCATATATTTT. It specifies CASSFLEGRSGNTIYF.

The CDR3, as DNA: TGCGCCAGCAGCCCCGGGACAGGGGGCGCGGGTCAGCCCCAGCATTTT. Residues: CASSPGTGGAGQPQHF. The chain couples TRBV5-1 to TRBJ1-5; 12 bases align to TRBD1. This CDR3 comprises 16 residues. Per the germline V gene, CDR1 is SGHRS and CDR2 is YFSETQ. After removal of 4 bases from V and 6 bases from J, the junction contained 8 bases not matched to a gene.

This chain joins TRBV7-8 and TRBJ1-1, with TRBD1 matching over 7 bases. This CDR3 region has 14 residues. Germline CDR1 reads SGHVS; CDR2 reads FQNEAQ. The J segment lost 3 bases and the V segment lost 5 bases, leaving 6 bases of the junction unmatched. The chain's CDR3 is CASSLQGVDTEAFF. For the CDR3, the DNA is TGTGCCAGCAGCCTGCAGGGGGTCGACACTGAAGCTTTCTTT. Looking up the rest from reference TRBV7-8 and TRBJ1-1 gives the full variable domain: GAGVSQSPRYKVAKRGQDVALRCDPISGHVSLFWYQQALGQGPEFLTYFQNEAQLDKSGLPSDRFFAERPEGSVSTLKIQRTQQEDSAVYLCASSLQGVDTEAFFGQGTRLTVV.

This rearrangement joins TRBV7-8 to TRBJ2-7; 8 bases map to TRBD1. This CDR3 comprises 12 residues. Germline CDR1 and CDR2: SGHVS and FQNEAQ. The V and J ends lost 5 bases and 5 bases, in that order; junction bases with no gene match: 2. The CDR3 here is CASSQDRDEQYF. The CDR3 DNA sequence: TGTGCCAGCAGCCAGGACAGGGACGAGCAGTACTTC.

The chain recombines TRBV18 with TRBJ2-7, with unresolved D. The germline CDR1 and CDR2 sequences are KGHSH and LQKENI. Deletions cut 3 bases from V and 1 base from J, with 13 bases between. The CDR3 contains 15 residues. CDR3 sequence (DNA): TGTGCCAGCTCACCCATGATTGTACAGTCCTACGAGCAGTACTTC. Protein sequence: CASSPMIVQSYEQYF.

The CDR3 loop reads CASSPPSYTEAFF. CDR3 sequence (DNA): TGTGCCAGCAGCCCTCCCTCCTACACTGAAGCTTTCTTT. The chain employs TRBV3-1 (or the pseudogene TRBV3-2) and TRBJ1-1; D is unclear. The V end lost 4 bases, the J end lost 3 bases, and 9 bases lay between the germline ends. The length of the CDR3 is 13 residues. Germline V lookup: CDR1 LGHDT, CDR2 YNNKEL (reference sequence).

This chain joins TRBV19 and TRBJ2-7, with D possibly being TRBD1 (6 bases). V dropped 6 bases and J dropped 4 bases, with 16 bases sitting between them. The CDR3 runs 14 residues. Germline-derived CDR1 and CDR2 are LNHDA and SQIVND (reference sequence). The CDR3 DNA is TGTGCCAGTAGCAGTGGGTTGGGGGCATACGAGCAGTACTTC. Its translation: CASSSGLGAYEQYF.

The J gene is TRBJ1-1, the V gene TRBV6-5; 7 positions match TRBD1. Trimming at V came to 6 bases and at J to 5 bases, leaving 9 bases not matched to a gene. CDR3 length: 14 residues. Looked up from germline, CDR1 is MNHEY and CDR2 is SVGAGI. The chain's CDR3 is CASSKQGMVTEAFF. The CDR3 DNA reads TGTGCCAGCAGCAAACAGGGGATGGTTACTGAAGCTTTCTTT.

This chain uses TRBV10-3 with TRBJ2-2; 10 bases match TRBD1. Germline V gene data show CDR1 as ENHRY and CDR2 as SYGVKD. CDR3 length: 15 amino acids. The junction had 7 bases not matched to a gene; V was cut back by 6 bases and J by 6 bases. Written as DNA, the CDR3 is TGTGCCATCAGGAGACAGGGGGCCGGATCCGGGGAGCTGTTTTTT. Translation gives CAIRRQGAGSGELFF.

CDR3 in DNA: TGCGCCAGCAGCCAAGTATTGGGACAGGATAATTCACCCCTCCACTTT. Protein: CASSQVLGQDNSPLHF. The chain links TRBV4-1 to TRBJ1-6; 8 positions match TRBD1. Germline CDR1 and CDR2: MGHRA and YSYEKL. The CDR3 length is 16 residues. The V gene end was trimmed by 1 base and the J gene end by 5 bases; junction bases not matched to a gene: 4.

V and J are TRBV19 and TRBJ2-7; 9 bases map to TRBD2. Germline V gives CDR1 LNHDA, CDR2 SQIVND (reference sequence). V gave up 5 bases and J gave up 3 bases; unmatched junction bases: 14. There are 17 residues in the CDR3. Here the CDR3 DNA reads TGTGCCAGTAGTCCCTTACGCGGGAGGGGATTGTACTACGAGCAGTACTTC. It translates to CASSPLRGRGLYYEQYF. Looking up the rest from reference TRBV19 and TRBJ2-7 gives the full variable domain: DGGITQSPKYLFRKEGQNVTLSCEQNLNHDAMYWYRQDPGQGLRLIYYSQIVNDFQKGDIAEGYSVSREKKESFPLTVTSAQKNPTAFYLCASSPLRGRGLYYEQYFGPGTRLTVT.

CDR3 in amino acids: CASSQRLAAYVQFF. CDR3 nucleotide sequence: TGTGCCAGCAGCCAGAGGCTAGCGGCCTACGTGCAGTTCTTC. The rearrangement uses TRBV4-2 and TRBJ2-1; 7 bases are shared with TRBD2. The CDR3 contains 14 residues. The ends lost 3 bases at V and 12 bases at J; junction bases unmatched: 11. The germline gives CDR1 LGHNA, CDR2 YNFKEQ.

The chain links TRBV7-9 to TRBJ2-1; tentative D call: TRBD2 (5 bases). Trimming cost V 1 base and J 6 bases, with 7 bases left between them. This CDR3 is 13 amino acids long. Germline loops: CDR1 SEHNR, CDR2 FQNEAQ (reference sequence). CDR3 coding DNA: TGTGCCAGCAGCTTAGGGGCGGGCAATGAGCAGTTCTTC. It specifies CASSLGAGNEQFF.

V and J are TRBV14 and TRBJ2-1, with D possibly matching TRBD2 (6 bases). This CDR3 region has 14 residues. CDR1 SGHDN and CDR2 FVKESK come from the germline V gene. Trimming removed 7 bases at V and 3 bases at J, with 13 bases between. The CDR3 region is CASTPTRGYNEQFF. DNA of the CDR3: TGTGCCAGCACCCCGACTAGAGGCTACAATGAGCAGTTCTTC.

The chain combines TRBV12-3 or TRBV12-4 with TRBJ1-2; TRBD1 aligns across 7 bases. J gave up 2 bases and V 7 bases, and 4 bases lay outside the gene matches. The CDR3 is made up of 13 amino acids. This chain's CDR3 is CASTGTENYGYTF. CDR3 DNA: TGTGCCAGCACCGGGACAGAGAACTATGGCTACACCTTC.

The genes are TRBV3-1 (or the pseudogene TRBV3-2) and TRBJ2-2, with 11 nucleotides matching TRBD2. CDR1 and CDR2 (germline): LGHDT, YNNKEL (reference sequence). The CDR3 consists of 16 residues. V lost 8 bases, J lost 2 bases, and 7 bases stayed unmatched. CDR3 in amino acids: CASGLGLAENTGELFF. The DNA of the CDR3 is TGTGCCAGCGGGCTGGGACTAGCGGAAAACACCGGGGAGCTGTTTTTT.

The V gene is TRBV14, the J gene TRBJ1-6; a weak D match, TRBD1 (5 bases). The germline gives CDR1 SGHDN, CDR2 FVKESK. This CDR3 contains 13 residues. Trimming pared 0 bases from V and 11 bases from J, leaving 8 bases between. CDR3 in DNA: TGTGCCAGCAGCCAAGAGTCGGGGGCACCCCTCCACTTT. It specifies CASSQESGAPLHF.

The rearrangement joins TRBV30 to TRBJ1-1, with no clear D. CDR1 GTSNPN and CDR2 SVGIG come from the germline V gene (reference sequence). V lost 2 bases and J 0 bases, leaving 7 bases between the germline ends. CDR3 length equals 13 residues. The chain's CDR3 is CAWSSHLNTEAFF. CDR3 nucleotides: TGTGCCTGGAGTTCGCACTTGAACACTGAAGCTTTCTTT.

J is TRBJ2-5 and V is TRBV5-1, with D perhaps TRBD1 (6 bases). CDR1 is SGHRS, CDR2 YFSETQ, per germline. Deletions cut 3 bases from V and 1 base from J, with 10 bases between. This CDR3 is built from 14 residues. CDR3: CASSSGTTQETQYF. CDR3 nucleotides: TGCGCCAGCAGCTCCGGGACAACCCAAGAGACCCAGTACTTC. Complete variable domain (other parts from reference TRBV5-1 and TRBJ2-5): KAGVTQTPRYLIKTRGQQVTLSCSPISGHRSVSWYQQTPGQGLQFLFEYFSETQRNKGNFPGRFSGRQFSNSRSEMNVSTLELGDSALYLCASSSGTTQETQYFGPGTRLLVL.

The gene calls are TRBV6-5 and TRBJ2-1; 12 nucleotides match TRBD1. Germline-derived CDR1 and CDR2 are MNHEY and SVGAGI. The CDR3 sequence is 14 residues long. V lost 8 bases, J lost 7 bases, and 6 bases stayed unmatched. CDR3 coding DNA: TGTGCCAGCTCCCGGGACAGGGGGCGGAATGAGCAGTTCTTC. It specifies CASSRDRGRNEQFF.

This clone was seen more than once but under ten times. The chain joins TRBV9 to TRBJ2-2; no definite D call. From germline, CDR1 is SGDLS and CDR2 YYNGEE. The length of the CDR3 is 15 residues. The germline V and J ends were trimmed by 0 bases and 1 base, with 7 bases remaining between them. The chain's CDR3 is CASSVAGQNTGELFF. The DNA for the CDR3 is TGTGCCAGCAGCGTAGCTGGGCAGAACACCGGGGAGCTGTTTTTT.

The chain couples TRBV7-3 to TRBJ2-6, with D unclear. Trimming pared 0 bases from V and 0 bases from J, leaving 3 bases between. The CDR3 is 15 residues long. CDR1 and CDR2 from the germline V gene are SGHTA and FQGTGA. The chain's CDR3 is CASSLTRSGANVLTF. Written as DNA, the CDR3 is TGTGCCAGCAGCTTAACCCGCTCTGGGGCCAACGTCCTGACTTTC.

This chain connects TRBV30 to TRBJ2-2; TRBD1 matches at 9 bases. V was pared by 3 bases and J by 2 bases, with 1 base of the junction left unmatched. The CDR3 is made up of 14 amino acids. Per the germline V gene, CDR1 is GTSNPN and CDR2 is SVGIG (reference sequence). In nucleotides, the CDR3 is TGTGCCTGGAGGGGACAGGGTAACACCGGGGAGCTGTTTTTT. Translation gives CAWRGQGNTGELFF.

CDR3 DNA: TGTGCCATCTGGGGCGGGGGGGCTCTAGGGACCCAGTACTTC. Translation: CAIWGGGALGTQYF. This chain uses TRBV10-3 with TRBJ2-5, with 9 bases fitting TRBD2. This CDR3 contains 14 residues. V lost 8 bases, J lost 7 bases, and 11 bases stayed unmatched. Germline V gives CDR1 ENHRY, CDR2 SYGVKD.

The gene calls are TRBV4-1 and TRBJ1-1; 7 bases are shared with TRBD1. V was pared by 1 base and J by 5 bases, with 7 bases of the junction left unmatched. This CDR3 region has 15 residues. Germline V lookup: CDR1 MGHRA, CDR2 YSYEKL. The CDR3 loop is CASSQVGQRRTEAFF. The CDR3 region has the DNA TGCGCCAGCAGCCAAGTGGGACAGAGAAGGACTGAAGCTTTCTTT.

A single count supports this clone. V and J are TRBV12-5 and TRBJ1-4; D may be TRBD1 (6 bases). The CDR3 consists of 15 residues. Germline CDR1 LGHNT, CDR2 FRNRAP. With 1 base removed from V and 3 bases from J, the gap between germline ends came to 9 bases. CDR3 loop: CASGLEGGANEKLFF. In nucleotides, the CDR3 is TGTGCTAGTGGTTTGGAAGGGGGGGCTAATGAAAAACTGTTTTTT. The complete variable domain, with remaining parts taken from reference TRBV12-5 and TRBJ1-4, reads DARVTQTPRHKVTEMGQEVTMRCQPILGHNTVFWYRQTMMQGLELLAYFRNRAPLDDSGMPKDRFSAEMPDATLATLKIQPSEPRDSAVYFCASGLEGGANEKLFFGSGTQLSVL.